The rows below give T cell receptor beta chains drawn from one sample of a study of shared clonotypes between healthy human individuals. TCRdb's table, derived via immunoSEQ multiplex PCR, lists solely in-frame clones and lacks some. There are about 2.1 million clones in the sample; around 95% occur only once, and about 1.7% lies in the top ten. The sequencing sample was made of naive CD8+ T cells from PBMCs. The receptors were sampled from a man aged 18 to 29 in good health. Some clones in this sample may be carry-over from other donors' samples. CDR3s include the opening cysteine and the closing phenylalanine or tryptophan. The D gene is left open where the match is weak. Clone size is not always given. Where it is, it says once, few, many or a class for expanded clones.

>NA|15|TRBV28|TRBD2|TRBJ2-3
TGTGCCAGCAGCCTATTGCGGGAGGGAGCAGATACGCAGTATTTT
CASSLLREGADTQYF
>NA|16|TRBV7-9|NA|TRBJ2-3
TGTGCCAGCAGCCCAGCAAGCGGCCCTAGCACAGATACGCAGTATTTT
CASSPASGPSTDTQYF
>NA|16|TRBV27|NA|TRBJ2-3
TGTGCCAGCAGTGCACCCAGGGGATACGGAGTAGATACGCAGTATTTT
CASSAPRGYGVDTQYF
>once|13|TRBV6-5|NA|TRBJ1-2
TGTGCCAGCAGTTACTCGAGGCCCCTCGGCTACACCTTC
CASSYSRPLGYTF
>NA|14|TRBV5-1|NA|TRBJ2-1
TGCGCCAGCAGCTGGAGCTCCCCGGGGAATGAGCAGTTCTTC
CASSWSSPGNEQFF
>few|16|TRBV4-1|TRBD2|TRBJ2-7
TGCGCCAGCAGCCAAGAATCGTCTACTAGCGCCTACGAGCAGTACTTC
CASSQESSTSAYEQYF
>NA|16|TRBV19|NA|TRBJ1-2
TGTGCCAGTAGTAAAATTTCTGCCAGGGATGGCTATGGCTACACCTTC
CASSKISARDGYGYTF
>NA|14|TRBV2|NA|TRBJ2-1
TGTGCCAGCAGTGAAGCCCGGGGCGTCAATGAGCAGTTCTTC
CASSEARGVNEQFF
>once|16|TRBV7-3|TRBD1|TRBJ2-7
TGTGCCAGCAGCTCGAAACGCCGGGACAGCCTCTACGAGCAGTACTTC
CASSSKRRDSLYEQYF
>NA|13|TRBV25-1|NA|TRBJ2-5
TGTGCCAGCAGTAAGGGGAGGGGGGAGACCCAGTACTTC
CASSKGRGETQYF
>NA|15|TRBV15|TRBD2|TRBJ2-7
TGTGCCACCAGCAGGGACACTAGCGGTGGATACGAGCAGTACTTC
CATSRDTSGGYEQYF
>NA|16|TRBV9|NA|TRBJ2-2
TGTGCCAGCAGCGTAGGCAACCTCCTGAACACCGGGGAGCTGTTTTTT
CASSVGNLLNTGELFF
>NA|15|TRBV29-1|TRBD1|TRBJ1-2
TGCAGCGTTGGGGGCGACAGGGAAGTCAACTATGGCTACACCTTC
CSVGGDREVNYGYTF
>NA|16|TRBV7-9|TRBD2|TRBJ2-1
TGTGCCAGCAGCTTAGTGGCTAGCGGTGCCTACAATGAGCAGTTCTTC
CASSLVASGAYNEQFF
>NA|17|TRBV27|NA|TRBJ1-2
TGTGCCAGCAGCCTCCAGGGTCTGGGGGCGCCGAGCTATGGCTACACCTTC
CASSLQGLGAPSYGYTF
>NA|13|TRBV7-2|NA|TRBJ2-1
TGTGCCAGCACAATGGGCGGAGCGCTTGAGCAGTTCTTC
CASTMGGALEQFF
>NA|17|TRBV9|TRBD1|TRBJ1-2
TGTGCCAGCAGTTTCAGGGGGGGCCCTCTACGATTCTATGGCTACACCTTC
CASSFRGGPLRFYGYTF
>NA|16|TRBV27|NA|TRBJ2-7
TGTGCCAGCAGTCCTTCGACAGGAGGAGTATCCTACGAGCAGTACTTC
CASSPSTGGVSYEQYF
>NA|12|TRBV9|NA|TRBJ2-3
TGTGCCAGCAGCGCACTCTTTGATACGCAGTATTTT
CASSALFDTQYF
>NA|14|TRBV19|TRBD1|TRBJ2-7
TGTGCCAGTAGCGACTCTCAGGGGGCGCGTGAGCAGTACTTC
CASSDSQGAREQYF
>NA|15|TRBV6-5|TRBD1|TRBJ2-3
TGTGCCAGCAGTTACGGGACAGGGGGAGAAAATACGCAGTATTTT
CASSYGTGGENTQYF
>once|16|TRBV10-3|NA|TRBJ2-3
TGTGCCATCAGTGGCAGGGCCGACAAGGACACAGATACGCAGTATTTT
CAISGRADKDTDTQYF
>once|19|TRBV7-9|TRBD2|TRBJ2-2
TGTGCCAGCAGCTTAATCGTCATGTCGGGAGGGCCTCGAACCGGGGAGCTGTTTTTT
CASSLIVMSGGPRTGELFF
>NA|16|TRBV4-2|TRBD1|TRBJ2-2
TGTGCCAGCAGACTTAACGACAGGGGGCTTACCGGGGAGCTGTTTTTT
CASRLNDRGLTGELFF
>NA|16|TRBV11-2|NA|TRBJ1-3
TGTGCCAGCAGCCTAGTATTCAGGGGTTCCGGAAACACCATATATTTT
CASSLVFRGSGNTIYF
>NA|15|TRBV29-1|TRBD1|TRBJ1-2
TGCAGCGCCCCTTTGACAGGGGGCAAGAAGGATGGCTACACCTTC
CSAPLTGGKKDGYTF
>NA|15|TRBV27|TRBD2|TRBJ2-7
TGTGCCAGCAGTTTAAACGGACTAGCGGGGAGGGAGCAGTACTTC
CASSLNGLAGREQYF
>NA|15|TRBV4-1|NA|TRBJ2-3
TGCGCCAGCAGCCAAGTGGGGGACAACACAGATACGCAGTATTTT
CASSQVGDNTDTQYF
>NA|18|TRBV18|NA|TRBJ1-1
TGTGCCAGCTCCCGTATCAGCGTCCCGGGACTCCCGAACACTGAAGCTTTCTTT
CASSRISVPGLPNTEAFF
>NA|15|TRBV6-5|NA|TRBJ2-7
TGTGCCAGCAGTTACTCTACTAGCACCCCCTACGAGCAGTACTTC
CASSYSTSTPYEQYF
>NA|12|TRBV7-8|NA|TRBJ2-3
TGTGCCAGCAGCCTGTACACAGATACGCAGTATTTT
CASSLYTDTQYF
>NA|15|TRBV2|TRBD2|TRBJ2-2
TGTGCCAGCAGTGACCTAGCGGGAGTTCCCGGGGAGCTGTTTTTT
CASSDLAGVPGELFF
>NA|13|TRBV5-1|NA|TRBJ2-7
TGCGCCAGCAGCGGGGTAGAGTCATACGAGCAGTACTTC
CASSGVESYEQYF
>NA|15|TRBV4-3|TRBD1|TRBJ1-1
TGCGCCAGCAGCCAAGATGGGACAGGGAACACTGAAGCTTTCTTT
CASSQDGTGNTEAFF
>NA|15|TRBV5-8|NA|TRBJ2-2
TGTGCCAGCAGCTTCCGGGGCAGCATGGTCGGGGAGCTGTTTTTT
CASSFRGSMVGELFF
>NA|14|TRBV11-2|NA|TRBJ2-7
TGTGCCAGCAGCCCCCTGCCGCAAACATGGGAGCAGTACTTC
CASSPLPQTWEQYF
>NA|15|TRBV7-8|TRBD1|TRBJ1-3
TGTGCCAGCACCGCCTCAAGGGCAGGGGGGGACACCATATATTTT
CASTASRAGGDTIYF
>NA|15|TRBV7-9|NA|TRBJ2-1
TGTGCCAGCAGCTTAGGCAGGGGCGAATACAATGAGCAGTTCTTC
CASSLGRGEYNEQFF
>NA|15|TRBV19|NA|TRBJ2-2
TGTGCCAGTACCCCTTGGGGGCAAGGGACCGGGGAGCTGTTTTTT
CASTPWGQGTGELFF
>NA|16|TRBV7-6|NA|TRBJ2-2
TGTGCCAGCAGCTTAGAAGACCGCCCGGCGACCGGGGAGCTGTTTTTT
CASSLEDRPATGELFF
>NA|17|TRBV18|TRBD2|TRBJ2-1
TGTGCCAGCTCACCACTGACTAGCGGGAGGCCCTACAATGAGCAGTTCTTC
CASSPLTSGRPYNEQFF
>NA|15|TRBV10-1|TRBD1|TRBJ2-7
TGCGCCAGCAGTGAGTTTAGGACAGGGGGAGGCGAGCAGTACTTC
CASSEFRTGGGEQYF
>once|16|TRBV5-1|NA|TRBJ1-5
TGCGCCAGCAGCTTGTTCCCCCGGGGCGGGGGTCAGCCCCAGCATTTT
CASSLFPRGGGQPQHF